The clone carrying this T cell receptor (beta chain) is a singleton in its sample. These data are taken from a study of blood T cell repertoires in COVID-19. As for the study in general: Samples taken during acute and convalescent COVID-19 were collected in the United States, Italy and Spain. T cells, B-cell-depleted T cells, or PBMCs provided the cDNA or gDNA that served as material.

Original processing notes: By means of reference gene primer amplification, nucleated cell counts were estimated. Repertoires were generated with immunoSEQ multiplex PCR, while TCRdb's copy carries only in-frame clones and drops some. That table is the source of V, J and clone size, and D and trimming were worked out from the DNA. The sample holds over 35,000 clones, approximately 90% seen once. The junction had 7 bases not matched to a gene; V was cut back by 5 bases and J by 0 bases. This CDR3 has 16 residues. Germline assignment: CDR1 SEHNR and CDR2 FQNEAQ (reference sequence). The chain is built from TRBV7-9 and TRBJ2-7; 10 nucleotides line up with TRBD1. The source of this sequence is a woman in her twenties or thirties in a cohort sampled during active COVID-19. Sequencing used peripheral blood. The CDR3 reads CASSPKDRGFSYEQYF. CDR3 in DNA: TGTGCCAGCAGCCCCAAGGACAGGGGGTTCTCCTACGAGCAGTACTTC.